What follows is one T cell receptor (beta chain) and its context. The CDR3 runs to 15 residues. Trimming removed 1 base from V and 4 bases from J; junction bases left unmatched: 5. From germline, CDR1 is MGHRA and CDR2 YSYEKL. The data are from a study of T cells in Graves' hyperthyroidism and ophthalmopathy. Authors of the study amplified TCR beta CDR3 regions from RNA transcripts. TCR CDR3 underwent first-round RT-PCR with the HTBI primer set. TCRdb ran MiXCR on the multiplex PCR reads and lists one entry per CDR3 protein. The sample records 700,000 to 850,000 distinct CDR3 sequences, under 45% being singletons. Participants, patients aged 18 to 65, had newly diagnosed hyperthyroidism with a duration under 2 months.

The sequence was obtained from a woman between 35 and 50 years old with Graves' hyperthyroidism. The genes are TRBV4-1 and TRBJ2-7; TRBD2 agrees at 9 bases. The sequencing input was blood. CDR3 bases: TGCGCCAGCAGCCAAGGACTAGCGGTAAGATACGAGCAGTACTTC. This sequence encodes CASSQGLAVRYEQYF.